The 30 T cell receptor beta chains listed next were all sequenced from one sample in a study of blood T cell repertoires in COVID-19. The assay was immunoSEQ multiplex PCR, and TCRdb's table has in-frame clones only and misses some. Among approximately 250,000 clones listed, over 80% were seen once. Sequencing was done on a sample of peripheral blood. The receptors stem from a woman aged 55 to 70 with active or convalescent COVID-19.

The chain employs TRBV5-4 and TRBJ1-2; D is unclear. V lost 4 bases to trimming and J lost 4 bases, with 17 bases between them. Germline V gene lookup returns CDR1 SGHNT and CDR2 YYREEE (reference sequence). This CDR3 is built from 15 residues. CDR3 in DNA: TGTGCCAGCAGCCAAGCAGAGGGCGCGAGCTATGGCTACACCTTC. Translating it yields CASSQAEGASYGYTF.

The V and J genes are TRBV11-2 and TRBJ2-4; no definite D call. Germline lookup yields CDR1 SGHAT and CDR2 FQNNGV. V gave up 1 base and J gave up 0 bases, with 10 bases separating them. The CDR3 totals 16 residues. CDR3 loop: CASSLGQVLAKNIQYF. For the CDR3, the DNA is TGTGCCAGCAGCTTAGGGCAGGTCTTAGCCAAAAACATTCAGTACTTC.

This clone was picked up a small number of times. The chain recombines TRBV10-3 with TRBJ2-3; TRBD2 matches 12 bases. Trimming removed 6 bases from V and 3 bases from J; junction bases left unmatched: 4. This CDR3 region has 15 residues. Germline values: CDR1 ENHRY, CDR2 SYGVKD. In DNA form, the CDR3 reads TGTGCCATCAGGAGTCTAGCGGGAGGGACAGATACGCAGTATTTT. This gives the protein CAIRSLAGGTDTQYF.

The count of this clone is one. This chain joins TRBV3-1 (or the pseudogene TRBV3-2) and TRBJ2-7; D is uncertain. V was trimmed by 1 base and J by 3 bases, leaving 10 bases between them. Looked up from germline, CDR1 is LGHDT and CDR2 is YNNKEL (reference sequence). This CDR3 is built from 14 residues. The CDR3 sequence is CASSQGGESYEQYV. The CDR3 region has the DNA TGTGCCAGCAGCCAAGGAGGAGAGAGCTACGAGCAGTACGTC.

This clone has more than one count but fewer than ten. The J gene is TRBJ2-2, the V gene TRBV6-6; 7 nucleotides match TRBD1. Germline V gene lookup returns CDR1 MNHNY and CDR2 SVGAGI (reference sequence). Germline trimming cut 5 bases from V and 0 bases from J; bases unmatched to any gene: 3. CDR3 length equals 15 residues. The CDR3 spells CASSRRGPNTGELFF. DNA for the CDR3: TGTGCCAGCAGTCGAAGGGGGCCGAACACCGGGGAGCTGTTTTTT.

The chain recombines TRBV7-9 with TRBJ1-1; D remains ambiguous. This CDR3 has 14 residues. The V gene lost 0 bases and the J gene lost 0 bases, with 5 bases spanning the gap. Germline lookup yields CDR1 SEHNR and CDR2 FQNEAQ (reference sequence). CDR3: CASSLATVNTEAFF. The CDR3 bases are TGTGCCAGCAGCTTAGCGACTGTGAACACTGAAGCTTTCTTT.

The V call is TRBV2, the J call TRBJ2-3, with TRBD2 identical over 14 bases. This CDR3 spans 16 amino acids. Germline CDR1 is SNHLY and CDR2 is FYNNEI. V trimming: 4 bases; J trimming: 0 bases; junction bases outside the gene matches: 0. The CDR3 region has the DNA TGTGCCAGCAGTGGACTAGCGGGGGGGAGCACAGATACGCAGTATTTT. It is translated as CASSGLAGGSTDTQYF.

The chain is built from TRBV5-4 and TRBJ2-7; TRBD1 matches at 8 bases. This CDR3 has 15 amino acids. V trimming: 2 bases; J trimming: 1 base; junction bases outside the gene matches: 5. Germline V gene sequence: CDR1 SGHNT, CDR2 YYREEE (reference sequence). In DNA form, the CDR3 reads TGTGCCAGCAGCTTCCGGACAGGGCAGTCCTACGAGCAGTACTTC. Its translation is CASSFRTGQSYEQYF.

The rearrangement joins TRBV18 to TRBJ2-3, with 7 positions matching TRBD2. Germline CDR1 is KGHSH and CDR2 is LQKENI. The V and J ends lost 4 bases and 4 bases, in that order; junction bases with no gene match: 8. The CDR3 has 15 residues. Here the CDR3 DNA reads TGTGCCAGCTCACTAACTAGCGTCCCTTCAGATACGCAGTATTTT. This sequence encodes CASSLTSVPSDTQYF. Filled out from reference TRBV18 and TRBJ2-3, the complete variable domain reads NAGVMQNPRHLVRRRGQEARLRCSPMKGHSHVYWYRQLPEEGLKFMVYLQKENIIDESGMPKERFSAEFPKEGPSILRIQQVVRGDSAAYFCASSLTSVPSDTQYFGPGTRLTVL.

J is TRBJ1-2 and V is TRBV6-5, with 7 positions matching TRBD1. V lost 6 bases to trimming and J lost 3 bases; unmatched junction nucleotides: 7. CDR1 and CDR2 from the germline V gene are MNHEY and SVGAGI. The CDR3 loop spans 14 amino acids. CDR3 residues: CASRQGNNHYGYTF. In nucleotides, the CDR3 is TGTGCCAGCAGACAGGGGAACAACCACTATGGCTACACCTTC.

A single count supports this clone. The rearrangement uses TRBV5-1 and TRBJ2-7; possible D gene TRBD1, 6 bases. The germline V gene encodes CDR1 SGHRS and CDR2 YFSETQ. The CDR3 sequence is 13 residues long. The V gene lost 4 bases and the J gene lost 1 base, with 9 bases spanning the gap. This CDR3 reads CASSATGSYEQYF. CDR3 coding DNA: TGCGCCAGCAGCGCGACAGGTTCCTACGAGCAGTACTTC.

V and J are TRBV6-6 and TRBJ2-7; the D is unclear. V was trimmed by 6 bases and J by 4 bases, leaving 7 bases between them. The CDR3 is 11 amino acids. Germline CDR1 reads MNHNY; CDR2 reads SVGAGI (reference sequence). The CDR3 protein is CASSPIYEQYF. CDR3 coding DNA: TGTGCCAGCAGCCCTATATACGAGCAGTACTTC.

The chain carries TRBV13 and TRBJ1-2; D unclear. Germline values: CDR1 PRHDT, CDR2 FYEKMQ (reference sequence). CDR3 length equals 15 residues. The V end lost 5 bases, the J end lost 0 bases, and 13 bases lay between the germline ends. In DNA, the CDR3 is TGTGCCAGCAGCCGAACGGACGGGGCTAACTATGGCTACACCTTC. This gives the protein CASSRTDGANYGYTF.

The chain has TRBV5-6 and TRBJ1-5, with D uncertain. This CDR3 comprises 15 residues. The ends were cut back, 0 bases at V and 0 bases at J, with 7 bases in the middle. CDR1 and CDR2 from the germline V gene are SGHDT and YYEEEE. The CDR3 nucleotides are TGTGCCAGCAGCTTGGGCGGGAATAGCAATCAGCCCCAGCATTTT. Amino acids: CASSLGGNSNQPQHF. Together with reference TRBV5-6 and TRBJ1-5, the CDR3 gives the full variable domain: DAGVTQSPTHLIKTRGQQVTLRCSPKSGHDTVSWYQQALGQGPQFIFQYYEEEERQRGNFPDRFSGHQFPNYSSELNVNALLLGDSALYLCASSLGGNSNQPQHFGDGTRLSIL.

This chain's CDR3 is CASRRLLENTGELFF. The CDR3, as DNA: TGTGCCAGCCGCCGACTACTAGAAAACACCGGGGAGCTGTTTTTT. The gene calls are TRBV5-6 and TRBJ2-2; TRBD2 might be the D (5 bases). The CDR3 runs 15 residues. Germline CDR1 is SGHDT and CDR2 is YYEEEE. V lost 7 bases to trimming and J lost 2 bases, with 15 bases between them.

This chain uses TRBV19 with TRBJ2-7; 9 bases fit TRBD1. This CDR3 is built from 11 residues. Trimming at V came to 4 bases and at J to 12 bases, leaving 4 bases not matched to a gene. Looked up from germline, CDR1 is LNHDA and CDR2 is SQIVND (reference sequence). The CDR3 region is CASSTTGGLYF. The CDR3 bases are TGTGCCAGTAGTACGACAGGGGGTCTGTACTTC.

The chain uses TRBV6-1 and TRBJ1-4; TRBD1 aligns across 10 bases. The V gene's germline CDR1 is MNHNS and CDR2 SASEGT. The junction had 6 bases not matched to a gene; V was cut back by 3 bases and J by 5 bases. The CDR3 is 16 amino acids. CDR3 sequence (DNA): TGTGCCAGCAGTGACGGGACAGGGGCCCTAAATGAAAAACTGTTTTTT. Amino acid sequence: CASSDGTGALNEKLFF.

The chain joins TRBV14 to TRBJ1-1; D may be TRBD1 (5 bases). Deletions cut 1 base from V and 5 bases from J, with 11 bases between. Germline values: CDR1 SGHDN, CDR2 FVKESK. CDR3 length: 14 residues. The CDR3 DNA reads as TGTGCCAGCAGCCAAGGGGGCGCCTGGACTGAAGCTTTCTTT. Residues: CASSQGGAWTEAFF.

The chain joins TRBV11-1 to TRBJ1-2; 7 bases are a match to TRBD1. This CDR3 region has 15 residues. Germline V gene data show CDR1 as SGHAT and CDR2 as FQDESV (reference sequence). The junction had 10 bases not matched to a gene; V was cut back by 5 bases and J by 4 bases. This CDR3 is CASSTGTASTYGYTF. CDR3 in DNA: TGTGCCAGCAGCACCGGGACAGCCTCTACCTATGGCTACACCTTC.

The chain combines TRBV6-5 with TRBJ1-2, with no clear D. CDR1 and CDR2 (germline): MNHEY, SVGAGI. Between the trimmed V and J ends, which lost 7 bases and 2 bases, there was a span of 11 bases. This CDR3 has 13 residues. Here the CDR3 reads CASTRSSNYGYTF. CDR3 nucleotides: TGTGCCAGCACCCGGTCGAGCAACTATGGCTACACCTTC.

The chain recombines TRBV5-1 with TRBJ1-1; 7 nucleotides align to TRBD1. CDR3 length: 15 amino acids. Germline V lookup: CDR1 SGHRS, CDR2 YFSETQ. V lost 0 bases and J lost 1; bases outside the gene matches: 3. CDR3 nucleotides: TGCGCCAGCAGCTTGGACGCAGGGGGGAACACTGAAGCTTTCTTT. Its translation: CASSLDAGGNTEAFF. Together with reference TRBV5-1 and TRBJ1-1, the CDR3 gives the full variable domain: KAGVTQTPRYLIKTRGQQVTLSCSPISGHRSVSWYQQTPGQGLQFLFEYFSETQRNKGNFPGRFSGRQFSNSRSEMNVSTLELGDSALYLCASSLDAGGNTEAFFGQGTRLTVV.

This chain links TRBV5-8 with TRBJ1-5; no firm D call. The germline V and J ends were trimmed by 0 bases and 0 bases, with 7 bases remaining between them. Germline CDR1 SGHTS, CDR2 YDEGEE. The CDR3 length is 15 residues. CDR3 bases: TGTGCCAGCAGCTTGGCCAGGTATAGCAATCAGCCCCAGCATTTT. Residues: CASSLARYSNQPQHF.

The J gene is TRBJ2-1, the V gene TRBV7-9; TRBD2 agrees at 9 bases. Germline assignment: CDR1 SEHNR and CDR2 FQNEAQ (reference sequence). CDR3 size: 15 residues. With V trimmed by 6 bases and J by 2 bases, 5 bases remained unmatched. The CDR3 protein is CASRKRGETYNEQFF. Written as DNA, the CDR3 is TGTGCCAGCAGAAAGCGGGGGGAGACCTACAATGAGCAGTTCTTC.

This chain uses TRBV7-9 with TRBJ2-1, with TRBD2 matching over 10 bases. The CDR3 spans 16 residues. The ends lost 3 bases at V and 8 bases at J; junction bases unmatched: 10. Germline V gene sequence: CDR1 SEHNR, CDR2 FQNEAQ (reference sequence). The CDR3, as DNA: TGTGCCAGCAGCTTTCAAGCGGGGGGGCCGATGGATGAGCAGTTCTTC. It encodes CASSFQAGGPMDEQFF.

The CDR3 region is CASSGRDYTDTQYF. The CDR3 nucleotides read TGTGCCAGCAGCGGACGGGACTACACAGATACGCAGTATTTT. This chain connects TRBV5-6 to TRBJ2-3; 7 positions agree with TRBD2. V lost 4 bases and J lost 2; bases outside the gene matches: 4. CDR1 SGHDT and CDR2 YYEEEE come from the germline V gene. The CDR3 is 14 residues long. Together with reference TRBV5-6 and TRBJ2-3, the CDR3 gives the full variable domain: DAGVTQSPTHLIKTRGQQVTLRCSPKSGHDTVSWYQQALGQGPQFIFQYYEEEERQRGNFPDRFSGHQFPNYSSELNVNALLLGDSALYLCASSGRDYTDTQYFGPGTRLTVL.

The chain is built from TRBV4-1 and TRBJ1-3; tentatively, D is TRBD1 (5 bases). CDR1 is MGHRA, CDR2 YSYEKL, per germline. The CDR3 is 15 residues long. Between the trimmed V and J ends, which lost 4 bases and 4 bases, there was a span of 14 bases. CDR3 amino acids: CASSPGGGRGNTIYF. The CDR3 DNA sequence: TGCGCCAGCAGCCCGGGCGGGGGGAGAGGAAACACCATATATTTT.

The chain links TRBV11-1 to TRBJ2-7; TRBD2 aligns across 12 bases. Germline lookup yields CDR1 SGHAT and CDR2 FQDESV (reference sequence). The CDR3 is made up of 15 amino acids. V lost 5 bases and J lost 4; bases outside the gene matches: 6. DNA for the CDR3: TGTGCCAGCAGCCAGTCTAGCGGGGGGGCTTACGAGCAGTACGTC. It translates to CASSQSSGGAYEQYV.

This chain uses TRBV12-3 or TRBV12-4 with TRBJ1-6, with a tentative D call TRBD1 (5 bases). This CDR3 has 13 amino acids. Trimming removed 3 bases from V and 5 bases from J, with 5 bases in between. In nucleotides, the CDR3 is TGTGCCAGCAGTTTGACAGATAATTCACCCCTCCACTTT. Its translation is CASSLTDNSPLHF.

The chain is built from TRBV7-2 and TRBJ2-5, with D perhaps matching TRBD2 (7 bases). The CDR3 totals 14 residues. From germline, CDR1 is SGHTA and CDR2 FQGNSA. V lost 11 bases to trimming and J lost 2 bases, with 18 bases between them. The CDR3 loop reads CAAGRGGAQETQYF. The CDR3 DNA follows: TGTGCCGCCGGGAGAGGGGGGGCACAAGAGACCCAGTACTTC. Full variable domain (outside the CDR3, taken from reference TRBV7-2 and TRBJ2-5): GAGVSQSPSNKVTEKGKDVELRCDPISGHTALYWYRQSLGQGLEFLIYFQGNSAPDKSGLPSDRFSAERTGGSVSTLTIQRTQQEDSAVYLCAAGRGGAQETQYFGPGTRLLVL.

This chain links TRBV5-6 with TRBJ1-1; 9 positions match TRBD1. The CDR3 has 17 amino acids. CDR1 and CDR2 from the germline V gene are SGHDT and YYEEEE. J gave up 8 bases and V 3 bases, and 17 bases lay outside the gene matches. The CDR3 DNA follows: TGTGCCAGCAGCTACTTAGCCCTACAGGGGGCGGCGGGAGAAGCTTTCTTT. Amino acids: CASSYLALQGAAGEAFF.